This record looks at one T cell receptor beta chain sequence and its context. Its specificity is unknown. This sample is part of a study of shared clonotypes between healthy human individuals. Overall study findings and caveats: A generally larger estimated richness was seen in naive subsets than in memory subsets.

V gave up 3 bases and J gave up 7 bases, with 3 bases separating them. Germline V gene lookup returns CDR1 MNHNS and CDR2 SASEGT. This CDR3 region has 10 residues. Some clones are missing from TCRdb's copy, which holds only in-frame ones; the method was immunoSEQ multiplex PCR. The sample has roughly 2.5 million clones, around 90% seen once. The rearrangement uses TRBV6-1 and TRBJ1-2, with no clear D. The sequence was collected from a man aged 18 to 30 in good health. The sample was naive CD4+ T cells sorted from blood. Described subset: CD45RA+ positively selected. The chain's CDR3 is CASSEVGYTF. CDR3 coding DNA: TGTGCCAGCAGTGAGGTTGGCTACACCTTC.